These 27 T cell receptor beta chains originate from one sample sequenced in a study of T cell responses to AZD1222 COVID-19 vaccine. Here immunoSEQ multiplex PCR was the method, and the copy in TCRdb shows in-frame clones only, minus some. The sample holds approximately 90,000 clones, about 89% seen once. The input for sequencing was peripheral blood, taken on day 0 of AZD1222 vaccination. The receptors were sampled from an adult in good health.

CDR3 in DNA: TGTGCCAGCAGCCCACTACCGGCGAACACCGGGGAGCTGTTTTTT. Protein sequence: CASSPLPANTGELFF. The chain has TRBV5-5 and TRBJ2-2; D is unclear. Trimming shortened V by 4 bases and J by 0 bases, and 10 bases separated the two germline ends. CDR1 and CDR2 from the germline V gene are SGHKS and YYEKEE (reference sequence). This CDR3 is built from 15 residues.

The chain uses TRBV4-1 and TRBJ2-1; D may be TRBD1 or TRBD2 (5 bases each). Trimming shortened V by 1 base and J by 5 bases, and 9 bases separated the two germline ends. In germline, CDR1 is MGHRA, CDR2 YSYEKL. CDR3 length: 14 residues. The CDR3 sequence is CASSQGDGNNEQFF. The CDR3 DNA reads TGCGCCAGCAGCCAAGGGGACGGAAACAATGAGCAGTTCTTC.

This clone was observed a single time. The chain carries TRBV24-1 and TRBJ2-1; 11 positions agree with TRBD2. The V segment lost 2 bases and the J segment 5 bases; nucleotides outside the gene matches: 7. The CDR3 is 17 amino acids. Looked up from germline, CDR1 is KGHDR and CDR2 is SFDVKD. The CDR3 nucleotides read TGTGCCACCAGTGATTGGGGGGGGACTAGCGGACACAATGAGCAGTTCTTC. Protein product: CATSDWGGTSGHNEQFF.

This clone was seen a handful of times. V gene TRBV2 combines with J gene TRBJ2-2, with TRBD2 matching over 13 bases. Germline loops: CDR1 SNHLY, CDR2 FYNNEI. The CDR3 runs 16 residues. J was trimmed by 5 bases and V by 3 bases; bases with no gene match: 3. In DNA, the CDR3 is TGTGCCAGCAGTGAGACTAGCGGGGGGTATACCGGGGAGCTGTTTTTT. This encodes CASSETSGGYTGELFF.

A single count supports this clone. This chain links TRBV7-2 with TRBJ1-4, with TRBD1 as a possible D gene (6 bases). The germline gives CDR1 SGHTA, CDR2 FQGNSA. The CDR3 covers 14 residues. V gave up 5 bases and J gave up 8 bases, with 15 bases separating them. CDR3 sequence: CASSQGWGREKLFF. CDR3 sequence (DNA): TGTGCCAGCAGCCAGGGGTGGGGCAGGGAAAAACTGTTTTTT. Full variable domain (outside the CDR3, taken from reference TRBV7-2 and TRBJ1-4): GAGVSQSPSNKVTEKGKDVELRCDPISGHTALYWYRQSLGQGLEFLIYFQGNSAPDKSGLPSDRFSAERTGGSVSTLTIQRTQQEDSAVYLCASSQGWGREKLFFGSGTQLSVL.

J is TRBJ1-6 and V is TRBV19; D is undetermined. V was cut by 1 base and J by 6 bases, with 10 bases left in between. This CDR3 is built from 15 residues. From germline, CDR1 is LNHDA and CDR2 SQIVND (reference sequence). Here the CDR3 DNA reads TGTGCCAGTAGTATAGTGCGGGATCTTAATTCACCCCTCCACTTT. It encodes CASSIVRDLNSPLHF.

This chain links TRBV5-4 with TRBJ2-3; TRBD2 agrees at 15 bases. CDR1 and CDR2 from the germline V gene are SGHNT and YYREEE (reference sequence). J was trimmed by 5 bases and V by 0 bases; bases with no gene match: 4. The CDR3 contains 17 residues. DNA of the CDR3: TGTGCCAGCAGCTTGGGGACTAGCGGGGGGGACTTAGATACGCAGTATTTT. This gives the protein CASSLGTSGGDLDTQYF. The whole variable domain, remainder taken from reference TRBV5-4 and TRBJ2-3, is ETGVTQSPTHLIKTRGQQVTLRCSSQSGHNTVSWYQQALGQGPQFIFQYYREEENGRGNFPPRFSGLQFPNYSSELNVNALELDDSALYLCASSLGTSGGDLDTQYFGPGTRLTVL.

The gene calls are TRBV3-1 (or the pseudogene TRBV3-2) and TRBJ1-5; 7 bases fit TRBD1. Germline CDR1 and CDR2: LGHDT and YNNKEL (reference sequence). The CDR3 contains 15 residues. With V trimmed by 4 bases and J by 4 bases, 7 bases remained unmatched. The CDR3 loop is CASSLQGRDNQPQHF. The CDR3 bases are TGTGCCAGCAGCCTACAGGGGCGCGATAATCAGCCCCAGCATTTT.

This clone is a singleton in its sample. This chain joins TRBV5-1 and TRBJ2-5; D not resolved. The CDR3 contains 14 residues. V was pared by 2 bases and J by 1 base, with 9 bases between. Germline-derived CDR1 and CDR2 are SGHRS and YFSETQ. DNA for the CDR3: TGCGCCAGCAGCTTTGGAACAGCCCAAGAGACCCAGTACTTC. It encodes CASSFGTAQETQYF.

The gene calls are TRBV19 and TRBJ2-7, with 7 positions matching TRBD1. The J segment lost 5 bases and the V segment lost 6 bases, leaving 10 bases of the junction unmatched. Germline assignment: CDR1 LNHDA and CDR2 SQIVND (reference sequence). There are 14 residues in the CDR3. CDR3 nucleotide sequence: TGTGCCAGTAGCCAAAACAGGGGATCCCACGAGCAGTACTTC. Its translation: CASSQNRGSHEQYF.

V and J are TRBV7-3 and TRBJ2-5, with 7 bases aligning to TRBD2. CDR3 size: 15 residues. In germline, CDR1 is SGHTA, CDR2 FQGTGA. J lost 4 bases, V lost 1 base, and 6 bases had no gene match. The CDR3, as DNA: TGTGCCAGCAGCTTAAAGCAGCGGGACGGAGAGACCCAGTACTTC. It translates to CASSLKQRDGETQYF.

The rearrangement links TRBV7-2 to TRBJ2-1; TRBD2 is a possible D gene (5 bases). The CDR3 is 14 residues long. Germline V gene data show CDR1 as SGHTA and CDR2 as FQGNSA. Trimming cost V 1 base and J 12 bases, with 16 bases left between them. The CDR3 nucleotides are TGTGCCAGCAGCTTAGTTAGCCGGGCTCGGGGGCAGTTCTTC. Residues: CASSLVSRARGQFF. Filled out from reference TRBV7-2 and TRBJ2-1, the complete variable domain reads GAGVSQSPSNKVTEKGKDVELRCDPISGHTALYWYRQSLGQGLEFLIYFQGNSAPDKSGLPSDRFSAERTGGSVSTLTIQRTQQEDSAVYLCASSLVSRARGQFFGPGTRLTVL.

The chain combines TRBV27 with TRBJ1-1, with TRBD1 as a possible D gene (5 bases). The V end was cut by 2 bases, the J end by 4 bases, with 8 bases between. This CDR3 is 13 amino acids long. Germline V gene lookup returns CDR1 MNHEY and CDR2 SMNVEV (reference sequence). As DNA, the CDR3 is TGTGCCAGCAGTTTAGGGGCTTTCACTGAAGCTTTCTTT. Its translation is CASSLGAFTEAFF.

V is TRBV3-1 (or the pseudogene TRBV3-2) and J is TRBJ1-2; unclear D gene. CDR1 and CDR2 from the germline V gene are LGHDT and YNNKEL (reference sequence). The CDR3 is 11 amino acids. The ends were cut back, 4 bases at V and 4 bases at J, with 4 bases in the middle. The CDR3 DNA follows: TGTGCCAGCAGCCTGGGCTATGGCTACACCTTC. It specifies CASSLGYGYTF.

This chain connects TRBV7-9 to TRBJ1-2; a possible D gene is TRBD1 (5 bases). V was shortened by 5 bases and J by 7 bases, with 17 bases between the two germline ends. The germline V gene has CDR1 SEHNR and CDR2 FQNEAQ (reference sequence). The CDR3 has 14 amino acids. CDR3 in amino acids: CASSPRTQGGGYTF. CDR3 DNA: TGTGCCAGCAGCCCCCGGACCCAGGGCGGTGGCTACACCTTC.

With regard to this clone: In the same sample, other DNA sequences code for this CDR3. The chain links TRBV18 to TRBJ1-1; a weak D match, TRBD1 (6 bases). V lost 0 bases and J 1 base, leaving 6 bases between the germline ends. Germline CDR1 and CDR2: KGHSH and LQKENI. The length of the CDR3 is 14 residues. The CDR3 loop reads CASSPPTGNTEAFF. CDR3 DNA: TGTGCCAGCTCACCACCGACAGGGAACACTGAAGCTTTCTTT.

In its sample, this clone was seen a few times. This chain uses TRBV5-1 with TRBJ1-4; possibly TRBD1 for D (5 bases). V was trimmed by 2 bases and J by 7 bases, leaving 12 bases between them. CDR3 size: 14 residues. CDR1 is SGHRS and CDR2 is YFSETQ in the germline V gene. CDR3 coding DNA: TGCGCCAGCAGCTTTTCAGGGACGCCTGAAAAACTGTTTTTT. It is translated as CASSFSGTPEKLFF. The full variable domain, rest sourced from reference TRBV5-1 and TRBJ1-4, is KAGVTQTPRYLIKTRGQQVTLSCSPISGHRSVSWYQQTPGQGLQFLFEYFSETQRNKGNFPGRFSGRQFSNSRSEMNVSTLELGDSALYLCASSFSGTPEKLFFGSGTQLSVL.

The V call is TRBV19, the J call TRBJ1-1; perhaps TRBD1 as D (6 bases). V gave up 5 bases and J gave up 3 bases, with 19 bases separating them. The CDR3 loop spans 16 amino acids. In germline, CDR1 is LNHDA, CDR2 SQIVND (reference sequence). The DNA of the CDR3 is TGTGCCAGTAGTCTTGGTCGCAGGGGCGGGGACACTGAAGCTTTCTTT. Translated, it gives CASSLGRRGGDTEAFF. Full variable domain (outside the CDR3, taken from reference TRBV19 and TRBJ1-1): DGGITQSPKYLFRKEGQNVTLSCEQNLNHDAMYWYRQDPGQGLRLIYYSQIVNDFQKGDIAEGYSVSREKKESFPLTVTSAQKNPTAFYLCASSLGRRGGDTEAFFGQGTRLTVV.

V gene TRBV6-1 combines with J gene TRBJ2-3; D gene uncertain. Germline V CDR1 and CDR2: MNHNS, SASEGT. V shed 2 bases and J shed 4 bases, with 10 bases lying between them. The CDR3 runs 14 residues. CDR3: CASSELGGSDTQYF. The CDR3 bases are TGTGCCAGCAGTGAACTAGGTGGGTCAGATACGCAGTATTTT.

The V and J genes are TRBV25-1 and TRBJ2-5; 9 nucleotides align to TRBD1. Germline V gene lookup returns CDR1 MGHDK and CDR2 SYGVNS. With V trimmed by 4 bases and J by 5 bases, 11 bases remained unmatched. The CDR3 is 16 residues long. CDR3 DNA: TGTGCCAGCAGTGGAGCCACAGGGGGCGGTTTGGAGACCCAGTACTTC. This gives the protein CASSGATGGGLETQYF. The full variable domain, with the rest looked up from reference TRBV25-1 and TRBJ2-5, is EADIYQTPRYLVIGTGKKITLECSQTMGHDKMYWYQQDPGMELHLIHYSYGVNSTEKGDLSSESTVSRIRTEHFPLTLESARPSHTSQYLCASSGATGGGLETQYFGPGTRLLVL.

The chain has TRBV19 and TRBJ1-5; the D is unclear. V dropped 6 bases and J dropped 0 bases, with 15 bases sitting between them. CDR3 size: 16 residues. In germline, CDR1 is LNHDA, CDR2 SQIVND (reference sequence). CDR3 nucleotide sequence: TGTGCCAGTAGAACGCCGTCGGGGTATAGCAATCAGCCCCAGCATTTT. Amino acids: CASRTPSGYSNQPQHF.

The gene calls are TRBV11-2 and TRBJ2-3; a possible D gene is TRBD2 (5 bases). Trimming left V 6 bases short and J 0 bases short, with 16 bases between. The CDR3 runs to 16 residues. Germline V lookup: CDR1 SGHAT, CDR2 FQNNGV. The DNA for the CDR3 is TGTGCCAGCAGTACGTTCGGACTGCTAAGCACAGATACGCAGTATTTT. This encodes CASSTFGLLSTDTQYF.

The V gene is TRBV6-4, the J gene TRBJ2-1; TRBD1 aligns across 8 bases. Losses at the gene ends were 0 bases for V and 3 bases for J; bases not matched to a gene: 1. Germline V gives CDR1 MRHNA, CDR2 SNTAGT. The length of the CDR3 is 15 residues. The CDR3 DNA reads TGTGCCAGCAGTGACTCGGGACAGGACTACAATGAGCAGTTCTTC. It encodes CASSDSGQDYNEQFF.

The rearrangement links TRBV18 to TRBJ2-1, with 10 bases matching TRBD2. The CDR3 is made up of 15 amino acids. CDR1 is KGHSH and CDR2 is LQKENI in the germline V gene. Unmatched junction bases numbered 5, after V lost 1 base and J lost 8 bases. The CDR3 bases are TGTGCCAGCTCACCACAGCTAGCGGGGGTTGATGAGCAGTTCTTC. This codes for CASSPQLAGVDEQFF.

The genes are TRBV7-9 and TRBJ2-6; no clear D gene. This CDR3 has 15 amino acids. Germline-derived CDR1 and CDR2 are SEHNR and FQNEAQ (reference sequence). Trimming stripped 10 bases from V and 6 bases from J, with 19 bases between. The chain's CDR3 is CATGDWVAQANVLTF. The CDR3 DNA follows: TGTGCCACTGGAGACTGGGTGGCACAGGCCAACGTCCTGACTTTC. Filled out from reference TRBV7-9 and TRBJ2-6, the complete variable domain reads DTGVSQNPRHKITKRGQNVTFRCDPISEHNRLYWYRQTLGQGPEFLTYFQNEAQLEKSRLLSDRFSAERPKGSFSTLEIQRTEQGDSAMYLCATGDWVAQANVLTFGAGSRLTVL.

The CDR3 region is CASSGTVTLPSGSPLHF. CDR3 DNA sequence: TGCGCCAGCAGTGGGACAGTTACCTTACCTTCGGGTTCACCCCTCCACTTT. J is TRBJ1-6 and V is TRBV10-2; maybe TRBD1 (6 bases). Germline lookup yields CDR1 WSHSY and CDR2 SAAADI. V was pared by 4 bases and J by 9 bases, with 22 bases between. The CDR3 sequence is 17 residues long.

The chain recombines TRBV18 with TRBJ1-5; 7 bases are shared with TRBD1. Germline CDR1 is KGHSH and CDR2 is LQKENI. Trimming cost V 2 bases and J 5 bases; bases outside gene matches: 6. The CDR3 extends over 15 amino acids. CDR3 sequence: CASSPTTGKDQPQHF. CDR3 nucleotide sequence: TGTGCCAGCTCACCAACGACAGGGAAGGATCAGCCCCAGCATTTT.